This entry concerns a single T cell receptor beta chain. Its target is not known. Profiling relied on immunoSEQ multiplex PCR, and the TCRdb table lists in-frame clones only, not all of them. This sample has about 130,000 clones, with more than 90% found just once. The record originates from a study of T cell responses to AZD1222 COVID-19 vaccine. Whole-study results and caveats: Clonal diversity was possibly underestimated, and white British individuals and females predominated among donors.

The CDR3 spans 14 residues. V was trimmed by 5 bases and J by 3 bases, leaving 11 bases between them. CDR1 is SEHNR and CDR2 is FQNEAQ in the germline V gene (reference sequence). The source of this sequence is an adult who received the AZD1222 COVID-19 vaccine. Sequences were derived from peripheral blood, sampled 28 days after the second AZD1222 dose. This chain connects TRBV7-9 to TRBJ1-3; a possible D gene is TRBD1 (6 bases). The CDR3 coding sequence is TGTGCCAGCAGCGCACAGGGCTTTGGAAACACCATATATTTT. The encoded protein is CASSAQGFGNTIYF.